The 10 T cell receptor beta chains reported below all come from one sample, sequenced in a study of shared clonotypes between healthy human individuals (dated by TCRdb to the early 2020s). The method behind the library was the immunoSEQ multiplex PCR assay. TCRdb stores this immuneACCESS table with in-frame sequences only. Part of the clones is absent; in the studies checked, under half of the shortfall reflects unresolved V genes, and no reason is known for the rest. The sample profile shows more than 400,000 clones; approximately 94% of them were found once. The biggest ten clones account for about 0.059% of the sample. Sequenced: naive CD4+ T cells sorted from blood. The cell subset or site label, as the study defines it: CD45RA+ positively selected. The receptors come from a woman in her 30s in good health.

The V call is TRBV5-1, the J call TRBJ2-1; 8 bases map to TRBD2. The CDR3 covers 18 residues. Germline trimming cut 4 bases from V and 2 bases from J; bases unmatched to any gene: 14. CDR1 and CDR2 (germline): SGHRS, YFSETQ. The CDR3 nucleotides read TGCGCCAGCAGCCAAAGAACCACCTCGGGAGGGGCCTACAATGAGCAGTTCTTC. Translated: CASSQRTTSGGAYNEQFF.

The chain combines TRBV11-2 with TRBJ2-1; 10 bases are shared with TRBD2. The CDR3 length is 15 residues. Germline V gene data show CDR1 as SGHAT and CDR2 as FQNNGV. The V and J ends lost 2 bases and 3 bases, in that order; junction bases with no gene match: 1. CDR3 in DNA: TGTGCCAGCAGCTTACTAGCGGGAGACTACAATGAGCAGTTCTTC. Translating gives CASSLLAGDYNEQFF.

The chain uses TRBV7-6 and TRBJ1-1, with D unclear. Trimming left V 3 bases short and J 1 base short, with 9 bases between. The germline gives CDR1 SGHVS, CDR2 FNYEAQ. The CDR3 spans 14 residues. The CDR3 here is CASSFGQANTEAFF. CDR3 DNA sequence: TGTGCCAGCAGCTTTGGGCAGGCGAACACTGAAGCTTTCTTT.

This sequence joins TRBV27 and TRBJ2-1; 7 bases fit TRBD1. V lost 4 bases and J lost 4; bases outside the gene matches: 4. CDR3 length equals 14 residues. Germline CDR1 reads MNHEY; CDR2 reads SMNVEV (reference sequence). The CDR3 loop is CASSSDRDYNEQFF. The CDR3 DNA sequence: TGTGCCAGCAGTTCCGACAGGGATTACAATGAGCAGTTCTTC.

This chain connects TRBV29-1 to TRBJ1-1; 8 bases line up with TRBD1. V shed 7 bases, J shed 1 base, and the junction held 5 bases outside the gene matches. Germline lookup yields CDR1 SQVTM and CDR2 ANQGSEA. This CDR3 has 13 amino acids. The CDR3 bases are TGCAGCGCCAGTACAGGGGGGAACACTGAAGCTTTCTTT. It specifies CSASTGGNTEAFF.

The J gene is TRBJ2-5, the V gene TRBV7-9; D may be TRBD1 or TRBD2 (5 bases each). The CDR3 is 15 amino acids. Per the germline V gene, CDR1 is SEHNR and CDR2 is FQNEAQ (reference sequence). Trimming removed 5 bases from V and 7 bases from J, with 20 bases in between. The CDR3: CASSPRGDPRLTQYF. In DNA form, the CDR3 reads TGTGCCAGCAGCCCCCGAGGGGACCCAAGGTTGACCCAGTACTTC.

The chain employs TRBV7-2 and TRBJ2-7; 8 bases map to TRBD2. Trimming at V came to 0 bases and at J to 6 bases, leaving 10 bases not matched to a gene. The germline V gene encodes CDR1 SGHTA and CDR2 FQGNSA. This CDR3 is built from 16 residues. The CDR3 coding sequence is TGTGCCAGCAGCTTAGCGCGGACTAGCCTCCCCTCCGAGCAGTACTTC. This codes for CASSLARTSLPSEQYF.

This chain joins TRBV5-1 and TRBJ2-1; 7 nucleotides align to TRBD1. Germline trimming cut 5 bases from V and 2 bases from J; bases unmatched to any gene: 7. The germline V gene encodes CDR1 SGHRS and CDR2 YFSETQ. The CDR3 runs to 15 residues. The CDR3 sequence: CASRRQGFTYNEQFF. The CDR3 DNA follows: TGCGCCAGCAGGCGACAGGGCTTCACCTACAATGAGCAGTTCTTC.

This chain's CDR3 is CASSSRVAGARDWQYF. CDR3 nucleotide sequence: TGTGCCAGCAGCTCCAGAGTTGCCGGCGCGCGGGATTGGCAGTACTTC. V usage is TRBV7-9 and J usage is TRBJ2-7, with a weak D call TRBD2 (6 bases). V lost 4 bases and J 9 bases, leaving 25 bases between the germline ends. This CDR3 comprises 16 residues. Germline V lookup: CDR1 SEHNR, CDR2 FQNEAQ (reference sequence).

The count of this clone is one. The chain joins TRBV6-1 to TRBJ2-7, with D maybe TRBD2 (5 bases). V gave up 6 bases and J gave up 3 bases, with 12 bases separating them. The CDR3 has 13 residues. Per the germline V gene, CDR1 is MNHNS and CDR2 is SASEGT. This chain's CDR3 is CASRIAINYEQYF. As DNA, the CDR3 is TGTGCCAGCAGAATAGCGATTAACTACGAGCAGTACTTC.